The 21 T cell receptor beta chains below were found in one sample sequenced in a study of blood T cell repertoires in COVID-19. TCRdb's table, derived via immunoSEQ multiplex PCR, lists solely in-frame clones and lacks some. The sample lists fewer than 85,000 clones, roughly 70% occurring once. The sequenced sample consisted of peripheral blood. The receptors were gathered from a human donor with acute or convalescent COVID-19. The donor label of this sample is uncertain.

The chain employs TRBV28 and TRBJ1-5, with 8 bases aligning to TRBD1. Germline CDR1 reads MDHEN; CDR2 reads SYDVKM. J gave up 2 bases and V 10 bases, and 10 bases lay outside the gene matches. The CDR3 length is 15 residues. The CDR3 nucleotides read TGTGCCACCTACCCACCGGGACAGGGCAATCAGCCCCAGCATTTT. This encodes CATYPPGQGNQPQHF. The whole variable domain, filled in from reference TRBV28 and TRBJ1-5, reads DVKVTQSSRYLVKRTGEKVFLECVQDMDHENMFWYRQDPGLGLRLIYFSYDVKMKEKGDIPEGYSVSREKKERFSLILESASTNQTSMYLCATYPPGQGNQPQHFGDGTRLSIL.

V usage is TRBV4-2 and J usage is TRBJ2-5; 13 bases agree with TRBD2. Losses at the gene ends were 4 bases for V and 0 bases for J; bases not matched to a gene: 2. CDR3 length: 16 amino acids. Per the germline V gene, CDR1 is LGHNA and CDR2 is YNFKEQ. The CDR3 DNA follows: TGTGCCAGCAGCCCAACTAGCGGGAGGGACCAAGAGACCCAGTACTTC. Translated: CASSPTSGRDQETQYF.

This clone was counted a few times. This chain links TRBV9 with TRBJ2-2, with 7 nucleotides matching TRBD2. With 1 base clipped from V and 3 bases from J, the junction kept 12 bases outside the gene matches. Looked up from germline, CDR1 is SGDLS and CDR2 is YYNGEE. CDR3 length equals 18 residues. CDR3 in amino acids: CASSVSVGGSPYTGELFF. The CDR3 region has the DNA TGTGCCAGCAGCGTATCGGTCGGGGGGAGTCCATACACCGGGGAGCTGTTTTTT.

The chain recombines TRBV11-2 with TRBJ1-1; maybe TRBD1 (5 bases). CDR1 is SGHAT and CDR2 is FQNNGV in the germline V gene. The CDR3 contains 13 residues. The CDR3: CATVLRKNTEAFF. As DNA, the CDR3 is TGTGCGACAGTTTTGCGCAAGAACACTGAAGCTTTCTTT.

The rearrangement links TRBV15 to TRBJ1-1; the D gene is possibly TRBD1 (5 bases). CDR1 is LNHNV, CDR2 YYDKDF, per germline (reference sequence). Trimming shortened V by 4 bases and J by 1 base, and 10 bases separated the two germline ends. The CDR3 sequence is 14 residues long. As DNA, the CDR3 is TGTGCCACCAGCATCAGGGTGTCGAACACTGAAGCTTTCTTT. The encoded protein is CATSIRVSNTEAFF.

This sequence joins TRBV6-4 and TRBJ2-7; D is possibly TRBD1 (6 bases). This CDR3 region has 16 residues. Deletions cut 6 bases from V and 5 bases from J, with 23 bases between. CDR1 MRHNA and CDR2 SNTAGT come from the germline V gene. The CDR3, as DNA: TGTGCCAGCAGACGCCCCGTCGGGCAGGGGTACGACGAGCAGTACGTC. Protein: CASRRPVGQGYDEQYV.

DNA of the CDR3: TGTGCCAGCAGCCACTCTCGCTTTAATCCGGTGTTCTTC. Residues: CASSHSRFNPVFF. The rearrangement links TRBV3-1 (or the pseudogene TRBV3-2) to TRBJ2-1; D ambiguous. V lost 3 bases, J lost 15 bases, and 18 bases lay in between. Germline loops: CDR1 LGHDT, CDR2 YNNKEL (reference sequence). This CDR3 is 13 amino acids long.

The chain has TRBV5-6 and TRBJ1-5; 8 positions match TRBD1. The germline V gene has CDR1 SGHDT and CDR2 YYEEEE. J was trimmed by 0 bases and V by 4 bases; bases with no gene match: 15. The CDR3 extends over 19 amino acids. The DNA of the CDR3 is TGTGCCAGCAGCCTGACCGGGACAGGAAACTTTTATAGCAATCAGCCCCAGCATTTT. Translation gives CASSLTGTGNFYSNQPQHF.

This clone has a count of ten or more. Here the CDR3 reads CASSYSRGTNEKLFF. CDR3 bases: TGTGCCAGCAGTTACTCTAGGGGAACTAATGAAAAACTGTTTTTT. The chain links TRBV6-5 to TRBJ1-4, with a possible D match to TRBD1 (5 bases). This CDR3 comprises 15 residues. The V gene lost 0 bases and the J gene lost 1 base, with 6 bases spanning the gap. CDR1 MNHEY and CDR2 SVGAGI come from the germline V gene.

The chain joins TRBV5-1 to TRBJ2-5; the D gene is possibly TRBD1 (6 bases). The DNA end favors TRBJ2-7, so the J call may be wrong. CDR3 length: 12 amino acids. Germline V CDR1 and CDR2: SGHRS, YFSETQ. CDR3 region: CASTGRSYEQYF. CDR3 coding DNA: TGCGCCAGTACAGGGCGCTCCTACGAGCAGTACTTC.

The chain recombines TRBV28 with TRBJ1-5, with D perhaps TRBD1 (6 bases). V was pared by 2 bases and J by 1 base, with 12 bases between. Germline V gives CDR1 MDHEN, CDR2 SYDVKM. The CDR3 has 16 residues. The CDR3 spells CASSLLRTDSNQPQHF. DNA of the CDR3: TGTGCCAGCAGTTTACTTAGGACAGACAGCAATCAGCCCCAGCATTTT.

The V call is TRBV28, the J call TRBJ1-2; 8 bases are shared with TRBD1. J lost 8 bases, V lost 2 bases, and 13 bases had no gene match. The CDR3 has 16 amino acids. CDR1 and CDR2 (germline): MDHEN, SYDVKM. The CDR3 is CASSLARGTGRGGYTF. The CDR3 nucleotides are TGTGCCAGCAGTTTAGCCCGGGGGACAGGCCGAGGCGGCTACACCTTC.

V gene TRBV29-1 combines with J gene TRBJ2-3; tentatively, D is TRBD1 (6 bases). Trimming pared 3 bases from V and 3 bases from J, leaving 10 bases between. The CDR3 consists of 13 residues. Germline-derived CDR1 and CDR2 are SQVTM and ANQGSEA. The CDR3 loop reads CSVDRGATDTQYF. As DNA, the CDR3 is TGCAGCGTTGACAGGGGAGCGACAGATACGCAGTATTTT.

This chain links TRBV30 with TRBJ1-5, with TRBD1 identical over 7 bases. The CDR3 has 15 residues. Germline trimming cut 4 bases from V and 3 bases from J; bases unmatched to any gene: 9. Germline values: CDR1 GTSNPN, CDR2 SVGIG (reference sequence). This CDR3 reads CAWKIQGSLNQPQHF. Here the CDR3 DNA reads TGTGCCTGGAAGATACAGGGGTCCCTCAATCAGCCCCAGCATTTT.

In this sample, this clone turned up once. The CDR3: CASSHGLAGGTGELFF. As DNA, the CDR3 is TGTGCCAGCAGTCATGGACTAGCGGGAGGAACCGGGGAGCTGTTTTTT. The chain links TRBV7-9 to TRBJ2-2; 14 positions agree with TRBD2. CDR1 is SEHNR, CDR2 FQNEAQ, per germline (reference sequence). The J segment lost 5 bases and the V segment lost 6 bases, leaving 5 bases of the junction unmatched. The CDR3 totals 16 residues.

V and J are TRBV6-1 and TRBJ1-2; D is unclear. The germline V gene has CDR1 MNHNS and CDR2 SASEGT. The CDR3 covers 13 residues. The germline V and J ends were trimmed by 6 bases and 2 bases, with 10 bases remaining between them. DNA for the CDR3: TGTGCCAGCAGACAGACGTTGAACTATGGCTACACCTTC. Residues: CASRQTLNYGYTF.

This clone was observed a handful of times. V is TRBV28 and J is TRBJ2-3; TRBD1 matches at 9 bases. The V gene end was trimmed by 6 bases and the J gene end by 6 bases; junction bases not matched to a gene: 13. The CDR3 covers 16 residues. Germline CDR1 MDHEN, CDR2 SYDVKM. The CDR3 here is CASSRTGEFILDTQYF. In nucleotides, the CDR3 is TGTGCCAGCAGCAGGACAGGGGAGTTTATTCTGGATACGCAGTATTTT.

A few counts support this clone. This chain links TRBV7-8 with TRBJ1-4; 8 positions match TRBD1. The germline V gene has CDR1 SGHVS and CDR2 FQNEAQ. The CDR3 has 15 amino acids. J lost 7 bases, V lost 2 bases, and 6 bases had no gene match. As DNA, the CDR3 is TGTGCCAGCAGCTTAATGGACAGGGAGGGTGAAAAACTGTTTTTT. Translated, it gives CASSLMDREGEKLFF. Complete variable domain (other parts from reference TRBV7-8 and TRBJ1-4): GAGVSQSPRYKVAKRGQDVALRCDPISGHVSLFWYQQALGQGPEFLTYFQNEAQLDKSGLPSDRFFAERPEGSVSTLKIQRTQQEDSAVYLCASSLMDREGEKLFFGSGTQLSVL.

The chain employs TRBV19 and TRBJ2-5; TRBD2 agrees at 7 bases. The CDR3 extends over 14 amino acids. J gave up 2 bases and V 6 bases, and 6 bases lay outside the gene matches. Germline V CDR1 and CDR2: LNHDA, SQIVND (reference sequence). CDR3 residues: CASRERGDQETQYF. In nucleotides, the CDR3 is TGTGCCAGTAGGGAGCGGGGTGATCAAGAGACCCAGTACTTC.

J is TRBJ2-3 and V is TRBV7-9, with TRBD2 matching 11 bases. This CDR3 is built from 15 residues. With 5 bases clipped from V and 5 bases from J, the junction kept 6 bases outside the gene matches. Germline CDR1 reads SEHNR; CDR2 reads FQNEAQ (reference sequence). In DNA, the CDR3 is TGTGCCAGCAGCCCGACTAGCGGGAAAATAGATACGCAGTATTTT. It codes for CASSPTSGKIDTQYF.

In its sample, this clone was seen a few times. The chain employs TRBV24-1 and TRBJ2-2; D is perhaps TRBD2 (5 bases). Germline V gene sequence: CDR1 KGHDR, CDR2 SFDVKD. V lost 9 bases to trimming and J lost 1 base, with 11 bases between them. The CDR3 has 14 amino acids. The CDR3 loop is CATRGGQNTGELFF. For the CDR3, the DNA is TGTGCCACCCGTGGCGGGCAGAACACCGGGGAGCTGTTTTTT.